This TCR beta chain came from a study of cytomegalovirus exposure and HLA in healthy donors (TCRdb year 2017). Notes on the research overall: An earlier analysis of roughly 500 of the donors reported 250 to 300 Gb of sequence data and roughly 100 million unique TCR beta sequences from about 180 million T cells. The study was designed to test whether signatures of past pathogen exposure could be identified by cataloging public T cell receptors. HLA typing included class I and class II loci at four-digit resolution. In an earlier analysis of a few hundred of the donors, high-throughput TCR beta sequencing was used to judge whether each TCR beta V gene segment behaved as functional or pseudogenic. A later analysis re-examined previously published TCR beta repertoires from several hundred donors and added high-resolution HLA genotyping to investigate patterns of TCR occurrence. To predict cytomegalovirus infection status, the study combined high-throughput TCR immunosequencing, statistical association of individual TCRs with disease status, and machine learning. The number of donors typed differed by locus, with roughly 629-640 for A, B, C, DRB1 and DQB1, roughly 520 for DQA1, about 610 for DPA1, and some 470 for DPB1. In the later analysis, no new phenotypic data were used to find candidate immune exposures; instead, reliance was placed on TCR beta sequences and their occurrence across donors. In addition to the first cohort of approximately 650 subjects, a separate validation cohort of some 120 different subjects was used. The study used immunosequencing to profile the T cell repertoires of approximately 640 subjects and linked those repertoires to cytomegalovirus serostatus. Approximately 300 gigabases of sequencing data and approximately 93 million unique TCR sequences were included in an early release covering about 620 HLA-typed donors. Because of strong linkage in the cohort, roughly five DR-DQ haplotypes were treated as single units for association and clustering. The genetic ancestry cluster associated with self-reported Caucasian donors included about 84% of the 398 genotyped donors. Every discovery cohort repertoire had been produced on one sequencing platform. Alongside the repertoire data, information on donor age, sex, ethnicity and CMV serostatus was compiled. Genome-wide SNP genotypes for about 60% of the roughly 670 donors were used in a later genetic analysis, which treated that subset as a discovery cohort. Across some 400 genotyped donors of the cohort, an average of approximately 240,000 unique TCR beta nucleotide sequences per donor were sequenced, and approximately 19% of those sequences were non-productive. Paper-wide results and their limitations: When HLA alleles, especially DR and DQ, strongly co-occurred, attributing TCR associations to individual alleles was difficult. The classifier was reported to diagnose cytomegalovirus status with high specificity and sensitivity in both the original and validation cohorts. A later genetic analysis associated a missense DCLRE1C variant with V-gene and J-gene trimming of TCR beta chains, and an independent cohort replicated the association. According to a later analysis, most CMV-associated TCR beta chains appeared to be HLA-restricted, and the HLA associations seemed to be driven largely by CMV exposure. Because HLA typing was missing for some donors at each locus, association tests included only the typed subset. A group of highly shared sequence variants was considered likely to be a technical artifact of the sequencing pipeline. Some IMGT-functional V segments, including TRBV6-2 and TRBV6-3, could not be distinguished by the 87-base-pair reads and were therefore excluded. A further reported finding was that TCR beta sequences accurately predicted the HLA-A and HLA-B alleles for most subjects in the first cohort. Only TCR beta chains were sequenced in this cohort, and the absence of alpha or paired-chain data limited detectable features. While some public TCRs were present in many individuals, most TCR sequences turned up only very rarely across donors. Immune exposure information for the cohort was limited to CMV serostatus. According to a later genetic analysis, donors in an Asian-associated ancestry cluster had fewer N-insertions in productive TCRs than the approximately 700-donor mean. The authors suggested that the approach could potentially be extended to other disease states and immunological phenotypes. Specific HLA alleles were associated with roughly 16,000 TCR beta sequences at a false discovery rate of 0.05 in a later analysis. In the study, roughly 160 TCR beta chains were listed as associated with cytomegalovirus. The earlier analysis of a few hundred of the donors excluded about 16 rarely observed V segments, including chromosome 9 orphons, because counts were too low. Sequencing depth was assumed to be roughly uniform across donors in the presence/absence analyses, though that assumption may not hold. In an earlier analysis of over 550 of the donors, most TCR beta V segments were observed in productive rearrangements about 90% or about 30% of the time, broadly matching IMGT annotations. In a later analysis, several top co-occurrence clusters were reported to appear linked to parvovirus B19, influenza, CMV and Epstein-Barr virus. In vitro tests confirmed that a few of the cytomegalovirus-associated TCR beta chains recognize cytomegalovirus antigens. Correlated functional status among segregating V segments might reflect linkage disequilibrium, but an unknown experimental factor could not be ruled out. In a later analysis, the rate of TCR association differed among HLA loci, with DRB1 alleles having the most associated TCRs and HLA-C alleles having the fewest. In a later analysis, HLA-associated TCR beta chains were found to be more clonally expanded and to have lower generation probabilities than equally common non-associated chains.

This clone was detected only a few times. No antigen is known for it. The sample holds no much larger clone one base away, and base qualities are not on file. The cohort was made up of about 670 healthy bone marrow donors. At the time of sampling, all cohort members were nominally healthy, though unrecorded immune exposures were likely present. The donor was CMV seronegative and belonged to the group of 320 or so seronegative cohort members. A peripheral blood sample was collected from each donor, and TCR beta sequencing was performed on peripheral blood mononuclear cells. The Qiagen DNeasy Blood Extraction Kit was used to extract genomic DNA from the blood cell samples. Libraries were made using the immunoSEQ multiplex PCR assay. For the multiplex PCR, a mixture combining 60 forward primers for TCR Vbeta segments and 13 reverse primers for TCR Jbeta segments was used. The CDR3 region of rearranged TCR beta genes was amplified from genomic DNA with a multiplex PCR assay. The amplified TCR beta libraries were sequenced on the Illumina HiSeq System as 87-base-pair reads. Per the original workflow: Across the 500 to 750 repertoires, a later analysis counted tens of millions of unique TCR beta chains, some 11 million of which were shared by at least two donors. To remove PCR and sequencing errors, raw reads were error-corrected and collapsed into unique sequences using a nearest-neighbor algorithm that merged closely related sequences. Alignment of CDR3 sequences to IMGT reference sequences was used to assign V, D and J gene segments. For a sequence to be retained, at least a six-nucleotide match to both a V gene segment and a J gene segment was required. A rearrangement counted as productive if the CDR3 had no stop codons and remained in frame with V and J, and every other rearrangement counted as non-productive. Following IMGT convention, CDR3 was defined as the stretch from the second conserved V-encoded cysteine to the conserved J-encoded phenylalanine. Sequences without an unambiguous match to a single V gene segment were excluded from the earlier analysis of about 600 of the donors. An earlier analysis of a few hundred of the donors called V segments functional above 56.7% productive rearrangements and segregating when the between-donor standard deviation exceeded 5%. A statistical classification framework was built for diagnosing cytomegalovirus status from the catalog of TCR beta chain sequences. In a later analysis, V and J genes were assigned by comparing TCR nucleotide sequences against IMGT/GENE-DB human TR gene sequences. In a later analysis, CDR3 sequences and most-parsimonious VDJ recombination scenarios were assigned using the TCRdist pipeline. In a later analysis, each TCR beta chain was defined by its CDR3 amino acid sequence together with its V-gene family, and reads lacking a unique V-gene family were excluded. A later analysis removed 450 to 600 highly shared, low-generation-probability nucleotide sequences to deal with suspected cross-contamination and a sequencing artifact. In a later analysis, a clonal expansion index was calculated for each public chain from normalized within-repertoire ranks of inferred template counts. In a later analysis, generation probabilities were computed with a VDJ recombination model fitted to out-of-frame rearrangements, and the resulting probabilities were checked against IGoR. In a later analysis, hypergeometric tests were used to score TCR-TCR, TCR-HLA and TCR-CMV co-occurrence, with a repertoire-size bias correction applied to TCR pairs. To estimate false discovery rates, a later analysis permuted the HLA or CMV assignments 20 times. In a later analysis, co-occurring TCRs were grouped using DBSCAN, and TCRdist sequence similarity was added for clustering within HLA-allele-positive subsets. For co-occurrence clustering, repertoires with fewer than 30,000 or more than 120,000 public chains were excluded, along with a handful of repertoires with anomalous nucleotide sharing. Drawn from immuneACCESS, this table holds only the in-frame rearrangements with V and J called that TCRdb kept. Clones are partly lost; checked studies trace under half to an unresolved V gene and leave the rest unexplained. The D gene and trimming were derived from the DNA, and the V and J assignments and clone size from that table. A total of 90,000 to 140,000 clones appear in this sample, approximately 72% of them only once. The top ten clones comprise about 2.2% of the sample.

CDR1 and CDR2, looked up from the germline V gene, are ENHRY and SYGVKD. Spanning cysteine to phenylalanine, the CDR3 consists of 16 amino acids. Only the CDR3 region is kept as DNA, spanning 48 bases read in frame from base 1. Relative to germline, V is missing 2 bases and J is missing 2 bases, with 6 bases of the junction outside any gene match. The material sequenced was PBMCs. The rearranged chain carries TRBV10-3 and TRBJ2-1, and 7 bases in between align with TRBD2. The receptor comes from a man aged 30 to 39 in good health and CMV-seronegative. The CDR3 is CAISERASGTYNEQFF. The sequenced DNA is TGTGCCATCAGTGAGCGGGCTAGCGGAACCTACAATGAGCAGTTCTTC.